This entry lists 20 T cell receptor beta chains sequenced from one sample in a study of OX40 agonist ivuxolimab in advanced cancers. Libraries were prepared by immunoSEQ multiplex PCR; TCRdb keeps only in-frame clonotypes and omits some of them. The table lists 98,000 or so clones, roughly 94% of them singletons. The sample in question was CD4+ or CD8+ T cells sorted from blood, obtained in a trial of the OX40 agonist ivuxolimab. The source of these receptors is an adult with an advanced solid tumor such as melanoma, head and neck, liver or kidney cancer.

The CDR3 reads CSVERQGSNGYTF. CDR3 DNA sequence: TGCAGCGTTGAACGACAGGGCTCGAATGGCTACACCTTC. V is TRBV29-1 and J is TRBJ1-2; 7 bases are a match to TRBD1. This CDR3 is built from 13 residues. Germline V gene lookup returns CDR1 SQVTM and CDR2 ANQGSEA. With 2 bases clipped from V and 6 bases from J, the junction kept 6 bases outside the gene matches.

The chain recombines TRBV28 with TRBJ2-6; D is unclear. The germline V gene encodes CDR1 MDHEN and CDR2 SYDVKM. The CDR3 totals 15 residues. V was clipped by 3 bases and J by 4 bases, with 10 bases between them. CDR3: CASSLGLAGANVLTF. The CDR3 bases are TGTGCCAGCAGTTTGGGCCTCGCGGGGGCCAACGTCCTGACTTTC.

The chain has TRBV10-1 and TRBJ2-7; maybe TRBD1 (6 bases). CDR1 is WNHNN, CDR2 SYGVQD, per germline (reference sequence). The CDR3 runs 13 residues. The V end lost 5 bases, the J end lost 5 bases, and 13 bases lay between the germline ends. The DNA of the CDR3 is TGCGCCAGCAGTCGGCAGGGGTCCCACGAGCAGTACTTC. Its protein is CASSRQGSHEQYF.

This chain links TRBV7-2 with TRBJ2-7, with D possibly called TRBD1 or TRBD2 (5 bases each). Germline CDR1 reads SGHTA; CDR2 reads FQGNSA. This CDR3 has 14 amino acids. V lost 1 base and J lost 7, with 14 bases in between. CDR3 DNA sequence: TGTGCCAGCAGCTTAGGGGGACCCGCTAGGGAGCAGTACTTC. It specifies CASSLGGPAREQYF.

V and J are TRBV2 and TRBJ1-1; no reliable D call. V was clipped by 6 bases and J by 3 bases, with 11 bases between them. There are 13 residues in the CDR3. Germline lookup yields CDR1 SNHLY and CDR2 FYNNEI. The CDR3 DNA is TGTGCCAGCAGGGCACAGAAGTACACTGAAGCTTTCTTT. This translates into CASRAQKYTEAFF.

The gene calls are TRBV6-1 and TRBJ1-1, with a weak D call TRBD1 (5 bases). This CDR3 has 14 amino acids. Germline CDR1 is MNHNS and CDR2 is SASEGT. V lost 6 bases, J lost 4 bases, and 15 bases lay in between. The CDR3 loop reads CASRTGLLVTEAFF. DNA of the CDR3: TGTGCCAGCAGGACGGGACTCCTAGTCACTGAAGCTTTCTTT.

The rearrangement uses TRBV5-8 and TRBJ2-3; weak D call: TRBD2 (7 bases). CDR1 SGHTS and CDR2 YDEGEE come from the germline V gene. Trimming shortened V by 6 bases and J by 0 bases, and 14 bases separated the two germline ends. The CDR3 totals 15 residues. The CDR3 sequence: CASTIRGGSTDTQYF. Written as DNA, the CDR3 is TGTGCCAGCACCATTAGGGGGGGCAGCACAGATACGCAGTATTTT.

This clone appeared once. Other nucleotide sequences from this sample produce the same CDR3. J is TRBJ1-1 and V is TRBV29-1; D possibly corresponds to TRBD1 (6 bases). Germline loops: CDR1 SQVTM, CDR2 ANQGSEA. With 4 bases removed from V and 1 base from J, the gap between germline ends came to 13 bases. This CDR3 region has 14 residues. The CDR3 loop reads CSVVRGASNTEAFF. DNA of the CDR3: TGCAGCGTTGTGAGGGGGGCCTCGAACACTGAAGCTTTCTTT. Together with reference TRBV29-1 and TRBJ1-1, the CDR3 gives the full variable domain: SAVISQKPSRDICQRGTSLTIQCQVDSQVTMMFWYRQQPGQSLTLIATANQGSEATYESGFVIDKFPISRPNLTFSTLTVSNMSPEDSSIYLCSVVRGASNTEAFFGQGTRLTVV.

CDR3 coding DNA: TGTGCCAGCAGCCCTGCGGGACCCTACTATGGCTACACCTTC. Translated: CASSPAGPYYGYTF. This chain links TRBV5-5 with TRBJ1-2; D might be TRBD1 (5 bases). Between the trimmed V and J ends, which lost 4 bases and 3 bases, there was a span of 13 bases. The germline gives CDR1 SGHKS, CDR2 YYEKEE (reference sequence). This CDR3 comprises 14 residues.

The CDR3 is CASSFAGFWSYNEQFF. For the CDR3, the DNA is TGTGCCAGCAGCTTCGCCGGGTTTTGGTCCTACAATGAGCAGTTCTTC. This chain connects TRBV7-2 to TRBJ2-1; D gene uncertain. The CDR3 is 16 amino acids. Trimming removed 3 bases from V and 1 base from J, with 13 bases in between. From germline, CDR1 is SGHTA and CDR2 FQGNSA.

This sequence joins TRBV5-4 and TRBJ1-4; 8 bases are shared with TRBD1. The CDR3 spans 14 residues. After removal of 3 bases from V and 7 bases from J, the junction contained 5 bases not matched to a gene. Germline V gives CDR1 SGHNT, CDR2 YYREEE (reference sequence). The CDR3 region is CASSSQGEAEKLFF. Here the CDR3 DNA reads TGTGCCAGCAGCTCACAGGGGGAGGCTGAAAAACTGTTTTTT. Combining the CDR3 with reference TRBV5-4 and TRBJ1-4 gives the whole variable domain ETGVTQSPTHLIKTRGQQVTLRCSSQSGHNTVSWYQQALGQGPQFIFQYYREEENGRGNFPPRFSGLQFPNYSSELNVNALELDDSALYLCASSSQGEAEKLFFGSGTQLSVL.

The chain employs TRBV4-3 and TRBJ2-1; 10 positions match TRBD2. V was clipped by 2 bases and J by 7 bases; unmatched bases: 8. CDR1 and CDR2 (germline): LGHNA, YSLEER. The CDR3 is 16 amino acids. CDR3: CASSQLPGLAQNEQFF. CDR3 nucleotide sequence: TGCGCCAGCAGCCAACTTCCGGGACTAGCGCAGAATGAGCAGTTCTTC.

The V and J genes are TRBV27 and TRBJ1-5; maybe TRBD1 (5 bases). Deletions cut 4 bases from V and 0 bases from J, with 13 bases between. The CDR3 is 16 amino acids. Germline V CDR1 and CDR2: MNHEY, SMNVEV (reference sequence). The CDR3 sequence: CASSSIWGSSNQPQHF. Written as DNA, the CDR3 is TGTGCCAGCAGTTCAATTTGGGGGAGTAGCAATCAGCCCCAGCATTTT.

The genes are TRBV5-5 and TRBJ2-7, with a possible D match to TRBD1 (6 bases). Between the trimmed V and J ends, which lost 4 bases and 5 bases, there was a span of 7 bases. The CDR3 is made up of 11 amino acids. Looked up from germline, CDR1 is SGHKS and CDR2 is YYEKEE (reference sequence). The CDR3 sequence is CASSDRNEQYF. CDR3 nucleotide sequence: TGTGCCAGCAGCGACAGGAACGAGCAGTACTTC.

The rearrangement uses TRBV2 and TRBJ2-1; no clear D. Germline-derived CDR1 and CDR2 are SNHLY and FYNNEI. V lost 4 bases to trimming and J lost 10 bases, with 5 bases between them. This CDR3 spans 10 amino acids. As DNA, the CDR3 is TGTGCCAGCAGTGCCCTAGAGCAGTTCTTC. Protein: CASSALEQFF.

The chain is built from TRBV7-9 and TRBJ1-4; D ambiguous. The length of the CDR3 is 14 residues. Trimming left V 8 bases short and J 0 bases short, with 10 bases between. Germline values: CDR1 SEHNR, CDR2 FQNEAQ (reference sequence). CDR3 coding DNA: TGTGCCAGCCGGGCTGAATCAACTAATGAAAAACTGTTTTTT. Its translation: CASRAESTNEKLFF.

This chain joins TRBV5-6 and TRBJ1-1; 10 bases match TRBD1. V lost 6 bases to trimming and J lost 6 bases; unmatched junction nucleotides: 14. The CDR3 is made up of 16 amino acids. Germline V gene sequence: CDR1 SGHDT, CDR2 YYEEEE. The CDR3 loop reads CASKLRPGQGQAEAFF. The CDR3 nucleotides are TGTGCCAGCAAACTCCGACCGGGACAGGGGCAGGCTGAAGCTTTCTTT.

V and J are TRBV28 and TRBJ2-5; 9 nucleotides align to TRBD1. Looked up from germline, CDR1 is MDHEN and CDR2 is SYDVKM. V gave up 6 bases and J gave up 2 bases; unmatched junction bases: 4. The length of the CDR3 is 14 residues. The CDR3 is CASRIGQGQETQYF. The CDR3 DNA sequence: TGTGCCAGCAGGATAGGACAGGGGCAAGAGACCCAGTACTTC.

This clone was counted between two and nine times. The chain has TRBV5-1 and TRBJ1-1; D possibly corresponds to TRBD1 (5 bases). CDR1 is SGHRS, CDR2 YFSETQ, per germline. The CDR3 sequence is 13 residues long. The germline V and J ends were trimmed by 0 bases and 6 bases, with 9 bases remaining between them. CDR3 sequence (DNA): TGCGCCAGCAGCTTGGACAGGTTGGCTGAAGCTTTCTTT. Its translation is CASSLDRLAEAFF.

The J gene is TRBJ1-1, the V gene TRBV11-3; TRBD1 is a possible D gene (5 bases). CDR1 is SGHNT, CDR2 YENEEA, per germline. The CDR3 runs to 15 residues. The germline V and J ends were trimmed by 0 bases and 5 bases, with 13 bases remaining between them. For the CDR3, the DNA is TGTGCCAGCAGCTTAGATGAGGGGCGGGAGACTGAAGCTTTCTTT. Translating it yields CASSLDEGRETEAFF.